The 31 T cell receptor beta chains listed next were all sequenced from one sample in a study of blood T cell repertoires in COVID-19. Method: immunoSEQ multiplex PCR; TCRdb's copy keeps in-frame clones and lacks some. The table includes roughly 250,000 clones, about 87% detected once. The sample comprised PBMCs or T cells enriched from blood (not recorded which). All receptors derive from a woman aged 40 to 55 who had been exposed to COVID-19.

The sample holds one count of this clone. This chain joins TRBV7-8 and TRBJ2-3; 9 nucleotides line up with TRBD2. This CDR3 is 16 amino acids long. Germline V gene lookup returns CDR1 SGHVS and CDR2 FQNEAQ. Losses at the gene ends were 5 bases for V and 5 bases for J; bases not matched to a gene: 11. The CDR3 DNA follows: TGTGCCAGCAGCCGCCCGGGCGGGAGGGCCCTAGATACGCAGTATTTT. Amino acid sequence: CASSRPGGRALDTQYF.

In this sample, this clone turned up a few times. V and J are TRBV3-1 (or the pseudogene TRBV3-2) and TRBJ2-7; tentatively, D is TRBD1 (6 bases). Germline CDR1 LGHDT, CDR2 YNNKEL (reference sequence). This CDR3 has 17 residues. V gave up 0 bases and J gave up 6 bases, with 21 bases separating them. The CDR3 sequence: CASSQDLGMGRGIEQYF. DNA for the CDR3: TGTGCCAGCAGCCAAGATCTGGGTATGGGCAGGGGAATCGAGCAGTACTTC.

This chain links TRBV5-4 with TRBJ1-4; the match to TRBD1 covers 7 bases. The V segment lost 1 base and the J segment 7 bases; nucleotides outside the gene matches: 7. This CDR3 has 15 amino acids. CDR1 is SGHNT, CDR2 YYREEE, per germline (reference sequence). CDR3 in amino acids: CASSLPSGGSEKLFF. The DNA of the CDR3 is TGTGCCAGCAGCTTGCCCTCAGGGGGTTCTGAAAAACTGTTTTTT.

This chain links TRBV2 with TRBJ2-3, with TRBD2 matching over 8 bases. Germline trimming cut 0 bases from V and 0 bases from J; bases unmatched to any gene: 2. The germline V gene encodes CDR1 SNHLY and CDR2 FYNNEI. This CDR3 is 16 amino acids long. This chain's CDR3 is CASSEAPGGSTDTQYF. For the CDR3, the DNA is TGTGCCAGCAGTGAAGCGCCGGGAGGGAGCACAGATACGCAGTATTTT.

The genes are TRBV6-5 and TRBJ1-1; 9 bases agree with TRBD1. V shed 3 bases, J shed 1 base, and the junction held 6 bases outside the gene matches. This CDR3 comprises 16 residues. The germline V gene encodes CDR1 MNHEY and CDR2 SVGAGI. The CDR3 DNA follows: TGTGCCAGCAGTTATGCGGGACAGGGTAGGAACACTGAAGCTTTCTTT. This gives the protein CASSYAGQGRNTEAFF.

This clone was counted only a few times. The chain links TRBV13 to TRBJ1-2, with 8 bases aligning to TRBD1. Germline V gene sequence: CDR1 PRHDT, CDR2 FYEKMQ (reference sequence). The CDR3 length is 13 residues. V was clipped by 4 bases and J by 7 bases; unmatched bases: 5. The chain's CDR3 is CASSSGQGFGYTF. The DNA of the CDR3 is TGTGCCAGCAGCTCTGGACAGGGCTTTGGCTACACCTTC.

CDR3 loop: CATSDSRDTPLSSYEQYV. The CDR3 DNA reads as TGTGCCACCAGTGATTCCCGGGACACCCCCCTCAGCTCCTACGAGCAGTACGTC. This chain uses TRBV24-1 with TRBJ2-7, with TRBD1 as a possible D gene (6 bases). Trimming cost V 2 bases and J 0 bases, with 19 bases left between them. Germline CDR1 and CDR2: KGHDR and SFDVKD. The CDR3 extends over 18 amino acids.

CDR3 loop: CASSLVSGRETQYF. The DNA of the CDR3 is TGTGCCAGCAGCTTAGTGTCGGGGAGGGAGACCCAGTACTTC. The chain has TRBV11-1 and TRBJ2-5; possible D gene TRBD2, 6 bases. The ends were cut back, 1 base at V and 5 bases at J, with 11 bases in the middle. Germline assignment: CDR1 SGHAT and CDR2 FQDESV (reference sequence). CDR3 length equals 14 residues.

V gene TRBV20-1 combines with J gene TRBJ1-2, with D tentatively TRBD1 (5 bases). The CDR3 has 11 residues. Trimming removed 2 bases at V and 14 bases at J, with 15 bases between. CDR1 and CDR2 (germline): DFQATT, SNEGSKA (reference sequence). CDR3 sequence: CSARQGEVQTF. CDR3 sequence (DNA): TGCAGTGCTAGACAGGGTGAGGTTCAGACCTTC.

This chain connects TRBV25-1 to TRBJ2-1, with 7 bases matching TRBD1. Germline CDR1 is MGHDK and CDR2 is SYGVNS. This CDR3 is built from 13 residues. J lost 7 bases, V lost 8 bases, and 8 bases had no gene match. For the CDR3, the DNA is TGTGCCAGCTCTTCGGGACAGAGGAATGAGCAGTTCTTC. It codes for CASSSGQRNEQFF.

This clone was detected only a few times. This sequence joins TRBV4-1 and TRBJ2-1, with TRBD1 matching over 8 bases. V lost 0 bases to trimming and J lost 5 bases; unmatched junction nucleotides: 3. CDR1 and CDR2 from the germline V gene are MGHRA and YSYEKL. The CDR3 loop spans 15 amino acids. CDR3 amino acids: CASSQDPGQDNEQFF. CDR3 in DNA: TGCGCCAGCAGCCAAGATCCGGGACAGGACAATGAGCAGTTCTTC.

The CDR3 protein is CASIAGRGTGGAGELFF. The CDR3 coding sequence is TGTGCCAGCATAGCAGGAAGGGGGACAGGGGGAGCCGGGGAGCTGTTTTTT. The chain couples TRBV28 to TRBJ2-2, with TRBD1 identical over 11 bases. Trimming took 7 bases from V and 6 from J; bases not matched to a gene: 13. The CDR3 contains 17 residues. Germline assignment: CDR1 MDHEN and CDR2 SYDVKM. The whole variable domain, remainder taken from reference TRBV28 and TRBJ2-2, is DVKVTQSSRYLVKRTGEKVFLECVQDMDHENMFWYRQDPGLGLRLIYFSYDVKMKEKGDIPEGYSVSREKKERFSLILESASTNQTSMYLCASIAGRGTGGAGELFFGEGSRLTVL.

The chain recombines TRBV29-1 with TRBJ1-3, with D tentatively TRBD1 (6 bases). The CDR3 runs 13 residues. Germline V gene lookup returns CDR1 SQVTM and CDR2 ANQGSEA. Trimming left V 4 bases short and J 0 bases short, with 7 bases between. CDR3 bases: TGCAGCGTTGGACAGGACTCTGGAAACACCATATATTTT. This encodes CSVGQDSGNTIYF. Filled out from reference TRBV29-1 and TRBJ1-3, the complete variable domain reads SAVISQKPSRDICQRGTSLTIQCQVDSQVTMMFWYRQQPGQSLTLIATANQGSEATYESGFVIDKFPISRPNLTFSTLTVSNMSPEDSSIYLCSVGQDSGNTIYFGEGSWLTVV.

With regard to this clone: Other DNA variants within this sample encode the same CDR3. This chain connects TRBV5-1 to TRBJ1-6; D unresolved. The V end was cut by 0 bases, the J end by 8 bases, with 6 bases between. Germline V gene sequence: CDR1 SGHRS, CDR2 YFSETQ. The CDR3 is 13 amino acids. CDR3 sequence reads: CASSLAPDSPLHF. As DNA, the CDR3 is TGCGCCAGCAGCTTGGCCCCAGATTCACCCCTCCACTTT.

Written as DNA, the CDR3 is TGTGCCAGCAGTGATCTTACAGGGGGCGCCTGGTATACGCAGTATTTT. This encodes CASSDLTGGAWYTQYF. The V call is TRBV6-1, the J call TRBJ2-3; 9 bases agree with TRBD1. Trimming at V came to 3 bases and at J to 7 bases, leaving 11 bases not matched to a gene. This CDR3 has 16 amino acids. Germline CDR1 MNHNS, CDR2 SASEGT.

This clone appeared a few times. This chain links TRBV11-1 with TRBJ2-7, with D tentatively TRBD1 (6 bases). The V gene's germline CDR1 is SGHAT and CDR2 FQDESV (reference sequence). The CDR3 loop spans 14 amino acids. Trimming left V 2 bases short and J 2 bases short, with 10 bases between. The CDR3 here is CASSLKAGAYEQYV. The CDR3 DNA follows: TGTGCCAGCAGCTTAAAAGCAGGGGCCTACGAGCAGTACGTC.

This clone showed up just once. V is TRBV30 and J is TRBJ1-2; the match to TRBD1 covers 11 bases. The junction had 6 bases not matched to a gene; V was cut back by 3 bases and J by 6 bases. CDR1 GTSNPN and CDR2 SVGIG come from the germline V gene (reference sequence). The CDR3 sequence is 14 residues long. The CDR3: CAWSRTGGLNGYTF. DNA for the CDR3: TGTGCCTGGAGCCGGACAGGGGGCTTAAATGGCTACACCTTC.

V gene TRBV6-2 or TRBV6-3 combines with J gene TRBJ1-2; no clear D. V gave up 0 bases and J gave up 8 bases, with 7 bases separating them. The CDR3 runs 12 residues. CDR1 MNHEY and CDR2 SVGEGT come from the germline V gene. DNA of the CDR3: TGTGCCAGCAGTTACTCTCGGTCCGGCTACACCTTC. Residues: CASSYSRSGYTF.

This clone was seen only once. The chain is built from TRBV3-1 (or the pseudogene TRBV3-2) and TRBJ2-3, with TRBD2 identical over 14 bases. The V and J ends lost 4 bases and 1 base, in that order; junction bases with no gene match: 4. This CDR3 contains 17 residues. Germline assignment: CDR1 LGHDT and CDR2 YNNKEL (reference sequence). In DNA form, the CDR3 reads TGTGCCAGCAGCCTGGGACTAGCGGGGGCCCGCACAGATACGCAGTATTTT. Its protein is CASSLGLAGARTDTQYF.

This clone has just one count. CDR3 in DNA: TGTGCCAGCAGTTCCCACGGGACAGGGGGTTTCTACGAGCAGTACGTC. The encoded protein is CASSSHGTGGFYEQYV. The V call is TRBV27, the J call TRBJ2-7; TRBD1 aligns across 11 bases. Looked up from germline, CDR1 is MNHEY and CDR2 is SMNVEV (reference sequence). This CDR3 region has 16 residues. The V and J ends lost 4 bases and 3 bases, in that order; junction bases with no gene match: 8.

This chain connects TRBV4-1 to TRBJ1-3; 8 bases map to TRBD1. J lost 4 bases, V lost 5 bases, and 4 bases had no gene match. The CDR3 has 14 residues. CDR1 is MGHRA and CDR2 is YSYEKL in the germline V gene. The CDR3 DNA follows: TGCGCCAGCAGCTGGGGACAGGACGGAAACACCATATATTTT. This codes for CASSWGQDGNTIYF.

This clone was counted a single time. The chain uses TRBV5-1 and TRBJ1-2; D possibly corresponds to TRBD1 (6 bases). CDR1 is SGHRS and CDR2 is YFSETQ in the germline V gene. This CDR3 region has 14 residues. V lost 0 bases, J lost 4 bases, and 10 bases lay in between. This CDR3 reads CASSLVQGGYGYTF. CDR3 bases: TGCGCCAGCAGCTTGGTACAAGGGGGCTATGGCTACACCTTC.

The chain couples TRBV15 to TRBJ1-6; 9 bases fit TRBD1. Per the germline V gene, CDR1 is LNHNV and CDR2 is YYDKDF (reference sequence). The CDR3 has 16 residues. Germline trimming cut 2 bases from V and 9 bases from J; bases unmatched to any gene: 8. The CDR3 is CATSRLSGTGSSPLHF. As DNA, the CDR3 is TGTGCCACCAGCAGATTGTCCGGGACAGGGTCTTCACCCCTCCACTTT.

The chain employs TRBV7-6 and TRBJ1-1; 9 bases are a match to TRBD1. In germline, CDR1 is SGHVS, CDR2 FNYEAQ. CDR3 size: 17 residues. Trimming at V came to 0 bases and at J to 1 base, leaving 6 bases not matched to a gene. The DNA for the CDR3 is TGTGCCAGCAGCTTAGCAGAGACAGGGGGGGGGAACACTGAAGCTTTCTTT. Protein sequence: CASSLAETGGGNTEAFF.

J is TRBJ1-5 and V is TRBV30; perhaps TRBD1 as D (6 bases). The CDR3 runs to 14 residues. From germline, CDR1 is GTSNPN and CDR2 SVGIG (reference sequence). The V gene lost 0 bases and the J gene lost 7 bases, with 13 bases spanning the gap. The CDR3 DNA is TGTGCCTGGAGTGTACGGGGCAGGGGCCAGCCCCAGCATTTT. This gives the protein CAWSVRGRGQPQHF.

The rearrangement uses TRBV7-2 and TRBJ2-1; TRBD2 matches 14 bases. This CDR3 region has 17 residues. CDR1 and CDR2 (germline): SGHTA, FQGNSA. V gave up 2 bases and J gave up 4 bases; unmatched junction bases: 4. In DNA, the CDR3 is TGTGCCAGCAGCTTAAGGGGACTAGCGGGGGCTTACAATGAGCAGTTCTTC. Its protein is CASSLRGLAGAYNEQFF.

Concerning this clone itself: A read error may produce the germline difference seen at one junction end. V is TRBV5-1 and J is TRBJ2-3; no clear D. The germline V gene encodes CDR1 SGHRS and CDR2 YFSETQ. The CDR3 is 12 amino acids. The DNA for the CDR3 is TGTGCCAGCAGCTTGGTCTCAGATACGCAGTATTTT. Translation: CASSLVSDTQYF.

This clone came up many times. For the CDR3, the DNA is TGCGCCCGCAAACGGGGAGACAGGGATGGGTATGGCTACACCTTC. It encodes CARKRGDRDGYGYTF. The chain links TRBV10-1 to TRBJ1-2; 7 bases are a match to TRBD1. Germline V gene data show CDR1 as WNHNN and CDR2 as SYGVQD (reference sequence). The CDR3 is 15 residues long. J was trimmed by 5 bases and V by 11 bases; bases with no gene match: 17.

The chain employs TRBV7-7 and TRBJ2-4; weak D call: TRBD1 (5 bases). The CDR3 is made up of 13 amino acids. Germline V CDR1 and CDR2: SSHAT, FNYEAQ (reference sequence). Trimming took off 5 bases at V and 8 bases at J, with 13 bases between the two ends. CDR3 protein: CASSTGLGDIQYF. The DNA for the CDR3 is TGTGCCAGCAGCACAGGTCTTGGGGACATTCAGTACTTC.

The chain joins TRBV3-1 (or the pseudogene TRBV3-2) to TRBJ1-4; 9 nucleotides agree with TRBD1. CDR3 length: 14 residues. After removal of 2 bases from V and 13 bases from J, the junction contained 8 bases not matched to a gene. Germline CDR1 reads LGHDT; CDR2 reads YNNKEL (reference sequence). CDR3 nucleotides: TGTGCCAGCAGCCAAATCCGGGACAGGGTTATACTGTTTTTT. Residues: CASSQIRDRVILFF.

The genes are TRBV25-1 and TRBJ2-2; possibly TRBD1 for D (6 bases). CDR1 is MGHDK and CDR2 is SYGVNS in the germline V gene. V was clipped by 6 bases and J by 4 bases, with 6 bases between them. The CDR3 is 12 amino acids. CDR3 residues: CASSRGTGELFF. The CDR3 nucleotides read TGTGCCAGCAGCAGGGGCACCGGGGAGCTGTTTTTT.